A single sample is the source of the 32 T cell receptor beta chains below, sequenced in a study of blood T cell repertoires in COVID-19. The repertoire was sequenced with immunoSEQ multiplex PCR; TCRdb's copy has only in-frame clones and lacks some. The repertoire consists of 60,000 to 75,000 clones, with approximately 87% occurring once and the leading ten covering almost 4%. Sequenced: peripheral blood. The origin of the receptors is a human donor in a cohort sampled during active COVID-19.

The J gene is TRBJ2-5, the V gene TRBV11-2; 8 nucleotides align to TRBD2. This CDR3 comprises 16 residues. Looked up from germline, CDR1 is SGHAT and CDR2 is FQNNGV. V dropped 5 bases and J dropped 5; count of bases not matched to a gene: 13. In DNA form, the CDR3 reads TGTGCCAGCAGCCCTAGCCGAGCGGGAGTGAGGGAGACCCAGTACTTC. This codes for CASSPSRAGVRETQYF.

This chain joins TRBV7-9 and TRBJ2-1, with 10 bases lining up with TRBD2. V shed 2 bases and J 7 bases; nucleotides not matched to a gene: 11. Germline values: CDR1 SEHNR, CDR2 FQNEAQ (reference sequence). This CDR3 region has 17 residues. This CDR3 reads CASSLIGTSVPGNEQFF. For the CDR3, the DNA is TGTGCCAGCAGCTTAATTGGGACTAGCGTCCCTGGGAATGAGCAGTTCTTC.

The V call is TRBV19, the J call TRBJ2-3; 10 nucleotides agree with TRBD2. V lost 3 bases to trimming and J lost 2 bases; unmatched junction nucleotides: 5. The germline V gene has CDR1 LNHDA and CDR2 SQIVND (reference sequence). This CDR3 is 16 amino acids long. The DNA for the CDR3 is TGTGCCAGTAGTATTCTAGCGGGAGAGCTCACAGATACGCAGTATTTT. It is translated as CASSILAGELTDTQYF. Full variable domain (outside the CDR3, taken from reference TRBV19 and TRBJ2-3): DGGITQSPKYLFRKEGQNVTLSCEQNLNHDAMYWYRQDPGQGLRLIYYSQIVNDFQKGDIAEGYSVSREKKESFPLTVTSAQKNPTAFYLCASSILAGELTDTQYFGPGTRLTVL.

V usage is TRBV3-1 (or the pseudogene TRBV3-2) and J usage is TRBJ1-4; TRBD1 matches at 8 bases. This CDR3 contains 17 residues. Germline assignment: CDR1 LGHDT and CDR2 YNNKEL (reference sequence). After removal of 3 bases from V and 0 bases from J, the junction contained 6 bases not matched to a gene. The DNA for the CDR3 is TGTGCCAGCAGCCACTCTGACAGGGGTGCAACTAATGAAAAACTGTTTTTT. Its protein product is CASSHSDRGATNEKLFF.

This clone was found a few times. This chain links TRBV24-1 with TRBJ2-2; 8 bases match TRBD1. In germline, CDR1 is KGHDR, CDR2 SFDVKD. The CDR3 has 16 amino acids. V shed 5 bases, J shed 8 bases, and the junction held 12 bases outside the gene matches. The CDR3 DNA reads TGTGCCACCAGTGTTGCGGGACAGGAATACTTAGGGGAGCTGTTTTTT. It is translated as CATSVAGQEYLGELFF.

This clone came up once. This chain uses TRBV11-2 with TRBJ2-3; 13 nucleotides match TRBD2. This CDR3 contains 18 residues. CDR1 is SGHAT, CDR2 FQNNGV, per germline. V shed 1 base, J shed 8 bases, and the junction held 12 bases outside the gene matches. The CDR3 DNA reads TGTGCCAGCAGCTTAGGACCTACTACTAGCGGGGGGGCCGGTACGCAGTATTTT. It yields the protein CASSLGPTTSGGAGTQYF.

This chain connects TRBV5-1 to TRBJ2-2, with 7 nucleotides matching TRBD1. The CDR3 has 17 amino acids. V lost 4 bases and J lost 6; bases outside the gene matches: 15. CDR1 and CDR2 from the germline V gene are SGHRS and YFSETQ. CDR3 sequence: CASSLKGRGFVAGELFF. The DNA for the CDR3 is TGCGCCAGCAGCCTTAAGGGCAGGGGGTTCGTGGCCGGGGAGCTGTTTTTT. Variable domain in full (rest from reference TRBV5-1 and TRBJ2-2): KAGVTQTPRYLIKTRGQQVTLSCSPISGHRSVSWYQQTPGQGLQFLFEYFSETQRNKGNFPGRFSGRQFSNSRSEMNVSTLELGDSALYLCASSLKGRGFVAGELFFGEGSRLTVL.

The V gene is TRBV6-2 or TRBV6-3, the J gene TRBJ2-7; 9 nucleotides line up with TRBD1. CDR3 length: 14 residues. Germline values: CDR1 MNHEY, CDR2 SVGEGT. The J segment lost 1 base and the V segment lost 5 bases, leaving 3 bases of the junction unmatched. The CDR3 nucleotides are TGTGCCAGCAGTGAGGACAGGGGATCCTACGAGCAGTACTTC. This codes for CASSEDRGSYEQYF.

Concerning this clone itself: Other DNA variants within this sample encode the same CDR3. The chain uses TRBV19 and TRBJ1-1; weak D call: TRBD1 (5 bases). The CDR3 is 13 residues long. Trimming left V 5 bases short and J 4 bases short, with 11 bases between. Germline CDR1 is LNHDA and CDR2 is SQIVND (reference sequence). In DNA, the CDR3 is TGTGCCAGTAGTTTGGGGGGTGGCACTGAAGCTTTCTTT. Its protein is CASSLGGGTEAFF.

The chain combines TRBV19 with TRBJ1-2; 7 nucleotides match TRBD1. This CDR3 spans 14 amino acids. V lost 5 bases, J lost 2 bases, and 5 bases stayed unmatched. Germline assignment: CDR1 LNHDA and CDR2 SQIVND (reference sequence). The CDR3 spells CASSRTGANYGYTF. The CDR3 DNA follows: TGTGCCAGTAGTCGGACAGGCGCCAACTATGGCTACACCTTC.

The CDR3 loop reads CASRWDTSSYNEQFF. The CDR3, as DNA: TGTGCCAGCAGGTGGGACACCAGTTCCTACAATGAGCAGTTCTTC. The V and J genes are TRBV6-6 and TRBJ2-1; D is possibly TRBD1 (6 bases). The V and J ends lost 6 bases and 1 base respectively, with 13 bases between them. Germline CDR1 and CDR2: MNHNY and SVGAGI (reference sequence). This CDR3 is built from 15 residues.

The CDR3 nucleotides read TGCGCCAGCAGGATCCCGACAGGGAAGATGGGGCCCTACGAGCAGTACTTC. This gives the protein CASRIPTGKMGPYEQYF. The rearrangement joins TRBV10-1 to TRBJ2-7, with TRBD1 identical over 7 bases. In germline, CDR1 is WNHNN, CDR2 SYGVQD (reference sequence). The CDR3 consists of 17 residues. Losses at the gene ends were 6 bases for V and 2 bases for J; bases not matched to a gene: 16.

This rearrangement joins TRBV19 to TRBJ2-7; TRBD2 matches at 8 bases. The CDR3 runs 13 residues. Germline lookup yields CDR1 LNHDA and CDR2 SQIVND (reference sequence). V gave up 5 bases and J gave up 4 bases; unmatched junction bases: 4. The CDR3: CASSFGRGYEQYF. CDR3 in DNA: TGTGCCAGTAGTTTCGGGAGGGGTTACGAGCAGTACTTC.

The V and J genes are TRBV6-2 or TRBV6-3 and TRBJ2-7, with 7 nucleotides matching TRBD1. With 4 bases clipped from V and 6 bases from J, the junction kept 9 bases outside the gene matches. Germline V CDR1 and CDR2: MNHEY, SVGEGT. CDR3 length equals 14 residues. CDR3 sequence reads: CASSSGTVRGEQYF. In DNA, the CDR3 is TGTGCCAGCAGTTCCGGGACAGTAAGAGGCGAGCAGTACTTC.

CDR3 in amino acids: CASSLEQGVATGELFF. The DNA of the CDR3 is TGTGCCAGCAGCCTTGAACAGGGGGTGGCCACCGGGGAGCTGTTTTTT. V is TRBV3-1 (or the pseudogene TRBV3-2) and J is TRBJ2-2, with 8 nucleotides matching TRBD1. The CDR3 totals 16 residues. Trimming took 4 bases from V and 4 from J; bases not matched to a gene: 8. Germline-derived CDR1 and CDR2 are LGHDT and YNNKEL (reference sequence).

The chain recombines TRBV20-1 with TRBJ2-7, with TRBD1 matching 7 bases. Trimming cost V 0 bases and J 10 bases; bases outside gene matches: 3. The CDR3 extends over 11 amino acids. The V gene's germline CDR1 is DFQATT and CDR2 SNEGSKA (reference sequence). The CDR3 loop reads CSARDDRVQYF. The DNA of the CDR3 is TGCAGTGCTAGAGATGACAGGGTCCAGTACTTC.

V usage is TRBV9 and J usage is TRBJ1-1; TRBD1 might be the D (6 bases). CDR1 and CDR2 from the germline V gene are SGDLS and YYNGEE. V was clipped by 4 bases and J by 1 base, with 14 bases between them. This CDR3 contains 15 residues. CDR3 coding DNA: TGTGCCAGCAGCCTAGAGGGGGAGCCGAACACTGAAGCTTTCTTT. Its translation is CASSLEGEPNTEAFF.

The chain carries TRBV5-8 and TRBJ1-2; D might be TRBD1 (6 bases). The CDR3 covers 12 residues. V gave up 4 bases and J gave up 7 bases, with 11 bases separating them. Looked up from germline, CDR1 is SGHTS and CDR2 is YDEGEE. The CDR3 sequence: CASSPHRAGYTF. Here the CDR3 DNA reads TGTGCCAGCAGCCCGCACAGGGCTGGCTACACCTTC.

This chain joins TRBV7-8 and TRBJ1-2; 7 nucleotides agree with TRBD1. Germline V gene sequence: CDR1 SGHVS, CDR2 FQNEAQ. CDR3 length: 15 residues. The V segment lost 5 bases and the J segment 4 bases; nucleotides outside the gene matches: 10. The CDR3 spells CASSLGQPATYGYTF. CDR3 coding DNA: TGTGCCAGCAGCCTGGGACAGCCGGCTACCTATGGCTACACCTTC.

The J gene is TRBJ1-2, the V gene TRBV18; 7 nucleotides match TRBD1. CDR3 length equals 14 residues. The germline CDR1 and CDR2 sequences are KGHSH and LQKENI. J gave up 6 bases and V 3 bases, and 7 bases lay outside the gene matches. The CDR3 DNA sequence: TGTGCCAGCTCACCGGGGACAGATGGCCATGGCTACACCTTC. Translated: CASSPGTDGHGYTF.

The chain couples TRBV6-5 to TRBJ1-5; tentatively, D is TRBD1 (5 bases). There are 15 residues in the CDR3. V was pared by 0 bases and J by 7 bases, with 13 bases between. Per the germline V gene, CDR1 is MNHEY and CDR2 is SVGAGI. The chain's CDR3 is CASSYSIWGGQPQHF. CDR3 DNA sequence: TGTGCCAGCAGTTACTCGATATGGGGCGGACAGCCCCAGCATTTT.

The chain recombines TRBV27 with TRBJ1-5; D may be TRBD1 (5 bases). V lost 7 bases to trimming and J lost 1 base, with 11 bases between them. Germline V CDR1 and CDR2: MNHEY, SMNVEV (reference sequence). The CDR3 spans 14 residues. The CDR3 sequence is CASTTSGSNQPQHF. The CDR3 coding sequence is TGTGCCAGCACTACCTCAGGGAGCAATCAGCCCCAGCATTTT.

The rearrangement links TRBV5-5 to TRBJ1-1; 8 nucleotides align to TRBD1. The CDR3 totals 16 residues. Germline trimming cut 4 bases from V and 3 bases from J; bases unmatched to any gene: 11. The germline CDR1 and CDR2 sequences are SGHKS and YYEKEE (reference sequence). The CDR3 DNA sequence: TGTGCCAGCAGCCTTTGGACAGGGCGTGGGGACACTGAAGCTTTCTTT. Protein product: CASSLWTGRGDTEAFF.

The chain employs TRBV9 and TRBJ2-7; the D gene is possibly TRBD1 (6 bases). V was shortened by 4 bases and J by 0 bases, with 14 bases between the two germline ends. This CDR3 is 15 amino acids long. Germline CDR1 reads SGDLS; CDR2 reads YYNGEE. The CDR3 DNA reads TGTGCCAGCAGCCTGGGAACAGGGCCCTCCTACGAGCAGTACTTC. This encodes CASSLGTGPSYEQYF.

The chain joins TRBV19 to TRBJ2-5; TRBD2 agrees at 13 bases. The CDR3 totals 15 residues. V lost 6 bases and J lost 7; bases outside the gene matches: 8. CDR1 LNHDA and CDR2 SQIVND come from the germline V gene (reference sequence). CDR3: CASRVTSGGDGTQYF. The DNA of the CDR3 is TGTGCCAGTAGGGTTACTAGCGGGGGGGATGGGACCCAGTACTTC.

This chain uses TRBV3-1 (or the pseudogene TRBV3-2) with TRBJ2-1; 8 bases match TRBD2. With 8 bases clipped from V and 6 bases from J, the junction kept 6 bases outside the gene matches. The length of the CDR3 is 13 residues. CDR1 is LGHDT and CDR2 is YNNKEL in the germline V gene (reference sequence). DNA of the CDR3: TGTGCCAGCGAACCTCGGGGGGGCAATGAGCAGTTCTTC. The encoded protein is CASEPRGGNEQFF.

V usage is TRBV4-1 and J usage is TRBJ2-7; 7 nucleotides line up with TRBD1. The ends lost 1 base at V and 3 bases at J; junction bases unmatched: 6. Germline V gives CDR1 MGHRA, CDR2 YSYEKL. The CDR3 consists of 15 residues. CDR3 sequence (DNA): TGCGCCAGCAGCCAAGGCCCGGACAGGCGCTACGAGCAGTACTTC. Translated, it gives CASSQGPDRRYEQYF.

V usage is TRBV28 and J usage is TRBJ1-5; D is perhaps TRBD1 (5 bases). Germline assignment: CDR1 MDHEN and CDR2 SYDVKM. Between the trimmed V and J ends, which lost 8 bases and 7 bases, there was a span of 15 bases. The CDR3 totals 13 residues. CDR3 nucleotides: TGTGCCAGCCAGGGCGGCTTGCTCCAGCCCCAGCATTTT. Its translation: CASQGGLLQPQHF.

V and J are TRBV6-1 and TRBJ2-4; 8 bases line up with TRBD2. The germline V gene has CDR1 MNHNS and CDR2 SASEGT. The CDR3 totals 16 residues. V was pared by 3 bases and J by 0 bases, with 4 bases of the junction left unmatched. CDR3: CASSERGAAAKNIQYF. The CDR3 bases are TGTGCCAGCAGTGAGCGGGGGGCAGCAGCCAAAAACATTCAGTACTTC.

The chain employs TRBV7-2 and TRBJ2-1; the D gene is possibly TRBD2 (5 bases). The CDR3 sequence is 14 residues long. Germline V CDR1 and CDR2: SGHTA, FQGNSA. Trimming took off 2 bases at V and 7 bases at J, with 12 bases between the two ends. The CDR3 sequence: CASSLPLAGNEQFF. In nucleotides, the CDR3 is TGTGCCAGCAGCTTACCCCTAGCTGGGAATGAGCAGTTCTTC.

This clone was picked up a small number of times. The chain joins TRBV19 to TRBJ2-7; TRBD2 agrees at 14 bases. CDR1 and CDR2 from the germline V gene are LNHDA and SQIVND (reference sequence). J was trimmed by 3 bases and V by 5 bases; bases with no gene match: 6. This CDR3 has 16 residues. As DNA, the CDR3 is TGTGCCAGTAGTTTCCAAGGGACTAGCGGGGGCTACGAGCAGTACTTC. This gives the protein CASSFQGTSGGYEQYF.

The rearrangement joins TRBV27 to TRBJ2-3; D perhaps matches TRBD2 (5 bases). The V gene lost 2 bases and the J gene lost 4 bases, with 7 bases spanning the gap. This CDR3 is 13 amino acids long. Germline lookup yields CDR1 MNHEY and CDR2 SMNVEV (reference sequence). The chain's CDR3 is CASSLLAPDTQYF. CDR3 nucleotide sequence: TGTGCCAGCAGTTTACTAGCCCCAGATACGCAGTATTTT.